This T cell receptor (beta chain) is drawn from a study of blood T cell repertoires in COVID-19. For the study at large: Sites across the United States, Italy and Spain contributed samples from acute and convalescent COVID-19. PBMCs, B-cell-depleted T cells, or T cells were the source of the cDNA or gDNA that made up the material.

The germline CDR1 and CDR2 sequences are MNHEY and SVGAGI. The CDR3 is made up of 15 amino acids. Trimming cost V 8 bases and J 1 base, with 14 bases left between them. In the study's own analysis: How many nucleated cells were present was estimated from reference gene primer amplification. Using immunoSEQ multiplex PCR, the repertoire was profiled, and TCRdb retains in-frame clones only, with some absent. The V and J calls and clone size are taken from that table; D and trimming were inferred from the DNA. The repertoire holds almost 250,000 clones, with around nine tenths as singletons. Clinical history as reported by participants underpinned cohort assignment.

The sequence derives from a woman between 45 and 60 years old who had recovered from COVID-19. Sequenced: PBMCs or T cells enriched from blood (not recorded which). This chain links TRBV6-5 with TRBJ2-2; D is perhaps TRBD1 (5 bases). CDR3 sequence (DNA): TGTGCCAGCCTGGCCCCTAGGGGGAACACCGGGGAGCTGTTTTTT. Translation: CASLAPRGNTGELFF.